The T cell receptor beta chain under discussion was sequenced for a study of control samples from healthy donors and cancer patients. Trimming removed 1 base at V and 4 bases at J, with 16 bases between. This CDR3 comprises 17 residues. Germline loops: CDR1 MGHRA, CDR2 YSYEKL. The data were produced by immunoSEQ multiplex PCR, yet TCRdb's version contains in-frame clones alone and is incomplete. Among around 30,000 clones listed, about 82% were seen once. The gene calls are TRBV4-1 and TRBJ1-4; D gene uncertain. This clonotype originated in a woman aged 60 to 75 with head and neck cancer. Specimen: PBMCs. This chain's CDR3 is CASSQVFGGRDNEKLFF. The CDR3 bases are TGCGCCAGCAGCCAAGTTTTCGGCGGACGTGATAATGAAAAACTGTTTTTT.